One and the same sample provided the 28 T cell receptor beta chains below, sequenced in a study of blood T cell repertoires in COVID-19. Libraries were prepared by immunoSEQ multiplex PCR; TCRdb keeps only in-frame clonotypes and omits some of them. This sample carries fewer than 200,000 clones, almost 85% of them seen once, and the ten largest clones take around a fifth. Sequenced input: peripheral blood. The receptors originated from a woman of 80 years or more with acute or convalescent COVID-19.

This clone has ten or more counts. The chain employs TRBV27 and TRBJ1-2; D possibly corresponds to TRBD1 (6 bases). CDR1 and CDR2 (germline): MNHEY, SMNVEV (reference sequence). V was trimmed by 6 bases and J by 3 bases, leaving 20 bases between them. The CDR3 runs to 16 residues. This CDR3 reads CASRSFGQLEDYGYTF. The CDR3, as DNA: TGTGCCAGCAGATCCTTCGGACAGCTTGAAGACTATGGCTACACCTTC.

The rearrangement joins TRBV27 to TRBJ2-2; 7 bases agree with TRBD1. Germline CDR1 and CDR2: MNHEY and SMNVEV (reference sequence). The CDR3 spans 17 residues. The V gene end was trimmed by 4 bases and the J gene end by 6 bases; junction bases not matched to a gene: 14. CDR3 in DNA: TGTGCCAGCAGTTCTACTATCCTCCGACAGGGTCCCGGGGAGCTGTTTTTT. Translating it yields CASSSTILRQGPGELFF.

The chain uses TRBV6-1 and TRBJ2-1, with 11 bases that match TRBD1. J lost 5 bases, V lost 5 bases, and 5 bases had no gene match. Germline V gene data show CDR1 as MNHNS and CDR2 as SASEGT. This CDR3 has 15 amino acids. Here the CDR3 DNA reads TGTGCCAGCAGTCCTAGGACAGGGGGCCACAATGAGCAGTTCTTC. It encodes CASSPRTGGHNEQFF.

A single count supports this clone. CDR3 amino acids: CASGPRTGRADTQYF. The CDR3 DNA sequence: TGTGCTAGTGGTCCCCGGACAGGGCGCGCAGATACGCAGTATTTT. The chain joins TRBV12-5 to TRBJ2-3; TRBD1 aligns across 8 bases. The CDR3 has 15 residues. CDR1 is LGHNT, CDR2 FRNRAP, per germline. The ends lost 5 bases at V and 4 bases at J; junction bases unmatched: 8.

V and J are TRBV3-1 (or the pseudogene TRBV3-2) and TRBJ2-5; 11 positions match TRBD2. CDR1 is LGHDT and CDR2 is YNNKEL in the germline V gene (reference sequence). This CDR3 contains 15 residues. Trimming removed 1 base from V and 2 bases from J; junction bases left unmatched: 0. CDR3 loop: CASSQGLAGQETQYF. CDR3 nucleotides: TGTGCCAGCAGCCAAGGACTAGCGGGACAAGAGACCCAGTACTTC.

This clone was observed a handful of times. The CDR3 protein is CASSMVGGGGQPQHF. CDR3 nucleotide sequence: TGTGCCAGTAGTATGGTCGGGGGGGGTGGTCAGCCCCAGCATTTT. This chain links TRBV19 with TRBJ1-5, with a possible D match to TRBD1 (5 bases). The CDR3 totals 15 residues. V was shortened by 3 bases and J by 6 bases, with 15 bases between the two germline ends. The germline gives CDR1 LNHDA, CDR2 SQIVND (reference sequence). Full variable domain (remainder filled in from reference TRBV19 and TRBJ1-5): DGGITQSPKYLFRKEGQNVTLSCEQNLNHDAMYWYRQDPGQGLRLIYYSQIVNDFQKGDIAEGYSVSREKKESFPLTVTSAQKNPTAFYLCASSMVGGGGQPQHFGDGTRLSIL.

The chain combines TRBV10-3 with TRBJ2-3; the match to TRBD1 covers 8 bases. The CDR3 spans 14 residues. Germline assignment: CDR1 ENHRY and CDR2 SYGVKD. The J segment lost 5 bases and the V segment lost 3 bases, leaving 4 bases of the junction unmatched. As DNA, the CDR3 is TGTGCCATCAGTGAACCCAGGGGGCGAGATACGCAGTATTTT. Translating it yields CAISEPRGRDTQYF.

The sample holds a few counts of this clone. The chain combines TRBV5-1 with TRBJ2-5; 9 bases match TRBD1. Germline loops: CDR1 SGHRS, CDR2 YFSETQ. The ends lost 4 bases at V and 7 bases at J; junction bases unmatched: 14. The CDR3 is made up of 16 amino acids. DNA for the CDR3: TGCGCCAGCAGCGCCTCCGGGACAGGGAGTTCGGGGACCCAGTACTTC. It yields the protein CASSASGTGSSGTQYF. The full variable domain, with the rest looked up from reference TRBV5-1 and TRBJ2-5, is KAGVTQTPRYLIKTRGQQVTLSCSPISGHRSVSWYQQTPGQGLQFLFEYFSETQRNKGNFPGRFSGRQFSNSRSEMNVSTLELGDSALYLCASSASGTGSSGTQYFGPGTRLLVL.

The J gene is TRBJ1-1, the V gene TRBV28; 8 bases map to TRBD1. CDR1 and CDR2 from the germline V gene are MDHEN and SYDVKM. CDR3 length: 13 residues. J lost 7 bases, V lost 4 bases, and 5 bases had no gene match. CDR3: CASSSQGADEAFF. The CDR3, as DNA: TGTGCCAGCAGTTCCCAGGGGGCGGATGAAGCTTTCTTT. Full variable domain (rest looked up from reference TRBV28 and TRBJ1-1): DVKVTQSSRYLVKRTGEKVFLECVQDMDHENMFWYRQDPGLGLRLIYFSYDVKMKEKGDIPEGYSVSREKKERFSLILESASTNQTSMYLCASSSQGADEAFFGQGTRLTVV.

This chain joins TRBV6-5 and TRBJ1-1; 9 bases fit TRBD1. CDR3 length equals 15 residues. V shed 7 bases and J 3 bases; nucleotides not matched to a gene: 9. Germline V gives CDR1 MNHEY, CDR2 SVGAGI. This CDR3 is CASNPYTGGYTEAFF. The CDR3 coding sequence is TGTGCCAGCAACCCTTACACAGGGGGCTACACTGAAGCTTTCTTT.

The V and J genes are TRBV6-2 or TRBV6-3 and TRBJ1-1, with 8 bases lining up with TRBD1. Germline CDR1 MNHEY, CDR2 SVGEGT. There are 15 residues in the CDR3. The ends lost 4 bases at V and 5 bases at J; junction bases unmatched: 9. The CDR3 DNA is TGTGCCAGCAGTTTGGACCCAGGGGGCTGGACTGAAGCTTTCTTT. This codes for CASSLDPGGWTEAFF.

The chain employs TRBV6-6 and TRBJ2-1; no definite D call. The V end lost 6 bases, the J end lost 4 bases, and 13 bases lay between the germline ends. The V gene's germline CDR1 is MNHNY and CDR2 SVGAGI (reference sequence). CDR3 length equals 14 residues. CDR3 DNA sequence: TGTGCCAGCAGCTTCTCCCCGTATTACAATGAGCAGTTCTTC. Translated, it gives CASSFSPYYNEQFF.

The sample holds one count of this clone. The chain joins TRBV2 to TRBJ1-5; the match to TRBD1 covers 12 bases. There are 14 residues in the CDR3. In germline, CDR1 is SNHLY, CDR2 FYNNEI. The V gene end was trimmed by 7 bases and the J gene end by 7 bases; junction bases not matched to a gene: 5. This chain's CDR3 is CASKGTGGLQPQHF. In DNA, the CDR3 is TGTGCCAGCAAAGGGACAGGGGGCCTACAGCCCCAGCATTTT.

A single count supports this clone. V and J are TRBV11-2 and TRBJ2-1; 7 bases line up with TRBD2. The CDR3 is 13 amino acids. J was trimmed by 8 bases and V by 2 bases; bases with no gene match: 3. Germline V gene sequence: CDR1 SGHAT, CDR2 FQNNGV. The CDR3 sequence: CASSLWGGDEQFF. The CDR3 DNA reads TGTGCCAGCAGCTTATGGGGGGGAGATGAGCAGTTCTTC.

V and J are TRBV11-3 and TRBJ2-1, with D possibly being TRBD1 (5 bases). V dropped 5 bases and J dropped 5 bases, with 16 bases sitting between them. The CDR3 length is 15 residues. CDR1 and CDR2 (germline): SGHNT, YENEEA. Written as DNA, the CDR3 is TGTGCCAGCAGCCCCGGACAAACCGACAACAATGAGCAGTTCTTC. Translated, it gives CASSPGQTDNNEQFF. The whole variable domain, remainder taken from reference TRBV11-3 and TRBJ2-1, is EAGVVQSPRYKIIEKKQPVAFWCNPISGHNTLYWYLQNLGQGPELLIRYENEEAVDDSQLPKDRFSAERLKGVDSTLKIQPAELGDSAVYLCASSPGQTDNNEQFFGPGTRLTVL.

The V call is TRBV5-6, the J call TRBJ2-7; unclear D gene. The V end lost 2 bases, the J end lost 1 base, and 7 bases lay between the germline ends. Germline-derived CDR1 and CDR2 are SGHDT and YYEEEE. This CDR3 has 13 residues. CDR3 in DNA: TGTGCCAGCAGCTTTTCACAGTCCTACGAGCAGTACTTC. It translates to CASSFSQSYEQYF.

Comments on this clone: The junction departs from the called germline gene at one end, perhaps through a read error. The V and J genes are TRBV6-1 and TRBJ1-5; 7 positions match TRBD1. CDR1 is MNHNS and CDR2 is SASEGT in the germline V gene. This CDR3 has 14 residues. In DNA form, the CDR3 reads TGTGCCAGCGGTGACAGGGAGGGCAATCAGCCCCAGCATTTT. It translates to CASGDREGNQPQHF.

The rearrangement uses TRBV7-2 and TRBJ2-1; D not certain. V dropped 1 base and J dropped 4 bases, with 5 bases sitting between them. This CDR3 spans 13 amino acids. CDR1 is SGHTA and CDR2 is FQGNSA in the germline V gene. Here the CDR3 reads CASSLDPYNEQFF. The CDR3 DNA is TGTGCCAGCAGCTTAGATCCTTACAATGAGCAGTTCTTC.

V is TRBV5-8 and J is TRBJ1-5; 7 nucleotides match TRBD1. CDR1 and CDR2 (germline): SGHTS, YDEGEE. The CDR3 has 16 amino acids. V dropped 1 base and J dropped 1; count of bases not matched to a gene: 5. The CDR3 DNA reads TGTGCCAGCAGCTTGAGGTCAGGGGGGAGCAATCAGCCCCAGCATTTT. It codes for CASSLRSGGSNQPQHF.

V and J are TRBV19 and TRBJ2-5, with TRBD2 matching over 9 bases. Losses at the gene ends were 4 bases for V and 4 bases for J; bases not matched to a gene: 7. The CDR3 is made up of 15 amino acids. The V gene's germline CDR1 is LNHDA and CDR2 SQIVND (reference sequence). The chain's CDR3 is CASSKAGLAGETQYF. DNA of the CDR3: TGTGCCAGTAGTAAGGCGGGACTAGCAGGAGAGACCCAGTACTTC.

The rearrangement links TRBV9 to TRBJ1-2; the D is unclear. The germline CDR1 and CDR2 sequences are SGDLS and YYNGEE. The CDR3 loop spans 14 amino acids. V was shortened by 0 bases and J by 3 bases, with 9 bases between the two germline ends. The CDR3 nucleotides read TGTGCCAGCAGCGTAGACAGCAGCCACTATGGCTACACCTTC. This sequence encodes CASSVDSSHYGYTF. The full variable domain, its missing parts supplied by reference TRBV9 and TRBJ1-2, is DSGVTQTPKHLITATGQRVTLRCSPRSGDLSVYWYQQSLDQGLQFLIQYYNGEERAKGNILERFSAQQFPDLHSELNLSSLELGDSALYFCASSVDSSHYGYTFGSGTRLTVV.

This clone was detected only a few times. The V gene is TRBV5-1, the J gene TRBJ1-2, with 7 bases matching TRBD1. V was pared by 4 bases and J by 0 bases, with 3 bases of the junction left unmatched. In germline, CDR1 is SGHRS, CDR2 YFSETQ. The CDR3 contains 14 residues. The CDR3 region is CASSPGQSNYGYTF. CDR3 DNA sequence: TGCGCCAGCAGCCCGGGACAGTCTAACTATGGCTACACCTTC.

The gene calls are TRBV19 and TRBJ1-5, with 8 bases aligning to TRBD1. V dropped 4 bases and J dropped 6; count of bases not matched to a gene: 11. Germline CDR1 reads LNHDA; CDR2 reads SQIVND (reference sequence). The CDR3 sequence is 16 residues long. The chain's CDR3 is CASSSGDRGLFQPQHF. The CDR3 DNA reads TGTGCCAGTAGTAGCGGCGACAGGGGTTTATTTCAGCCCCAGCATTTT. The full variable domain, its missing parts supplied by reference TRBV19 and TRBJ1-5, is DGGITQSPKYLFRKEGQNVTLSCEQNLNHDAMYWYRQDPGQGLRLIYYSQIVNDFQKGDIAEGYSVSREKKESFPLTVTSAQKNPTAFYLCASSSGDRGLFQPQHFGDGTRLSIL.

The chain is built from TRBV19 and TRBJ2-1, with TRBD2 as a possible D gene (6 bases). CDR1 LNHDA and CDR2 SQIVND come from the germline V gene (reference sequence). The CDR3 extends over 16 amino acids. The germline V and J ends were trimmed by 3 bases and 0 bases, with 12 bases remaining between them. Here the CDR3 reads CASSMEGGYSYNEQFF. CDR3 bases: TGTGCCAGTAGTATGGAGGGCGGCTACTCCTACAATGAGCAGTTCTTC.

The CDR3 loop reads CASSPRGQGEVADTQYF. CDR3 bases: TGTGCCAGCTCACCACGGGGACAGGGGGAGGTCGCAGATACGCAGTATTTT. The rearrangement links TRBV18 to TRBJ2-3; 11 bases line up with TRBD1. V trimming: 1 base; J trimming: 4 bases; junction bases outside the gene matches: 7. The CDR3 extends over 17 amino acids. Germline CDR1 KGHSH, CDR2 LQKENI.

The chain couples TRBV2 to TRBJ2-7; TRBD1 matches 9 bases. Trimming took 7 bases from V and 3 from J; bases not matched to a gene: 7. The CDR3 extends over 14 amino acids. Germline CDR1 and CDR2: SNHLY and FYNNEI. This CDR3 reads CASMGDRAVYEQYF. For the CDR3, the DNA is TGTGCCAGCATGGGGGACAGGGCTGTCTACGAGCAGTACTTC.

This rearrangement joins TRBV10-1 to TRBJ2-2, with D perhaps TRBD2 (5 bases). The V end lost 2 bases, the J end lost 4 bases, and 14 bases lay between the germline ends. Germline CDR1 is WNHNN and CDR2 is SYGVQD (reference sequence). CDR3 length equals 16 residues. The CDR3 sequence is CASSEGGGGVTGELFF. DNA of the CDR3: TGCGCCAGCAGTGAGGGCGGCGGAGGAGTCACCGGGGAGCTGTTTTTT.

The V call is TRBV29-1, the J call TRBJ2-1, with a possible D match to TRBD2 (5 bases). The length of the CDR3 is 13 residues. V lost 3 bases and J lost 6, with 12 bases in between. In germline, CDR1 is SQVTM, CDR2 ANQGSEA. CDR3 sequence (DNA): TGCAGCGTTGACGGGGTTTTTGGCAATGAGCAGTTCTTC. Protein: CSVDGVFGNEQFF.